This is a list of T cell receptor beta chains from one sample in a study of T cells after yellow fever vaccination. TCRdb processed the 5' RACE reads anew with MiXCR; each CDR3 protein has one entry. Here the sample spans under 400,000 distinct CDR3 sequences, 9.5% to 15% being singletons. The specimen comprised CD4+ T cells sorted from PBMCs, sampled 15 days after the yellow fever booster vaccination. The receptors come from a young man who received the YFV17D yellow fever vaccine. The CDR3 runs from the conserved cysteine through the conserved F or W.

CASSSASGAPWNEQFF TRBJ2-1 TRBV5-4
CASSQDGQAIYEQYF TRBJ2-7 TRBV4-1
CASSQLTGGEKLFF TRBJ1-4 TRBV18
CASSLTSGGQQDTQYF TRBJ2-3 TRBV5-4
CASSTGQGAVNEQFF TRBJ2-1 TRBV11-2
CASSQDPSREHQPQHF TRBJ1-5 TRBV4-1
CASSKAETANTEAFF TRBJ1-1 TRBV21-1
CASSQGARTEAFF TRBJ1-1 TRBV11-2
CASSLRIQANTEAFF TRBJ1-1 TRBV6-4
CASSVTGDVTEAFF TRBJ1-1 TRBV19
CASSYNGATDTQYF TRBJ2-3 TRBV7-2
CASSPGQGAQEQYF TRBJ2-7 TRBV6-6
CASTLNGGGADTQYF TRBJ2-3 TRBV11-2
CASSRTGYGYTF TRBJ1-2 TRBV4-1
CASSPLLWAGTPSTGELFF TRBJ2-2 TRBV9
CASSIKGGYTF TRBJ1-2 TRBV19
CASSQGVGPGELFF TRBJ2-2 TRBV4-2
CASSQEYSPGANVLTF TRBJ2-6 TRBV4-3
CASRQFISRVDEQFF TRBJ2-1 TRBV12-3/TRBV12-4
CAISQTGVDTGELFF TRBJ2-2 TRBV10-3
CASRPGQSTYEQYF TRBJ2-7 TRBV12-1
CSAPEGIETQYF TRBJ2-5 TRBV20-1
CASTPGQGADTQYF TRBJ2-3 TRBV19
CASIRPDRGHTEAFF TRBJ1-1 TRBV2
CASTIQEETQYF TRBJ2-5 TRBV7-8
CASRGQGSGNTIYF TRBJ1-3 TRBV7-8
CASSWGLAGSAGYNEQFF TRBJ2-1 TRBV5-1
CASSYRRQPQHF TRBJ1-5 TRBV6-6
CAITGQGGYTEAFF TRBJ1-1 TRBV10-3
CASSAQTGANTEAFF TRBJ1-1 TRBV7-3
CASQSRVWEGNTGELFF TRBJ2-2 TRBV4-1
CASRGGNWNYGYTF TRBJ1-2 TRBV19
CASSPGQGGDGYTF TRBJ1-2 TRBV5-1
CASSFGGALGDNEQFF TRBJ2-1 TRBV5-4
CASSTTGGYHEQFF TRBJ2-1 TRBV27
CASSYEGAQPQHF TRBJ1-5 TRBV6-6
CASSFIGGKWDLHF TRBJ1-6 TRBV7-2
CASSYGDRGLDTEAFF TRBJ1-1 TRBV6-5
CASSYSSAGSGQPQHF TRBJ1-5 TRBV6-6
CATSRVEGYSTDTQYF TRBJ2-3 TRBV15
CASSQEWTSGGYTGELFF TRBJ2-2 TRBV4-3
CASRAVSSYNEQFF TRBJ2-1 TRBV2
CASSVRQTTGELFF TRBJ2-2 TRBV7-7
CASSPYAQDRNQPQHF TRBJ1-5 TRBV18
CASSSQNRVLSNEQFF TRBJ2-1 TRBV7-2
CASRWGVDGYTF TRBJ1-2 TRBV7-2
CASSRFRGNTGELFF TRBJ2-2 TRBV19
CASSSLGLNASSYNEQFF TRBJ2-1 TRBV7-9
CASSEANGANVLTF TRBJ2-6 TRBV5-1
CASLRQAGDNEQFF TRBJ2-1 TRBV5-1
CASSQAKLILAGGSAGELFF TRBJ2-2 TRBV4-1
CASSQSEGDTQYF TRBJ2-3 TRBV11-2
CASSLDRGEKLFF TRBJ1-4 TRBV7-2
CASSEDRVQFF TRBJ2-1 TRBV2
CASSYRGKPQHF TRBJ1-5 TRBV6-2/TRBV6-3
CASSLYSLSYNEQFF TRBJ2-1 TRBV5-1
CSVLDSTYGYTF TRBJ1-2 TRBV29-1
CATWRDYGYTF TRBJ1-2 TRBV6-5
CASSTPGTFPNEQFF TRBJ2-1 TRBV7-3
CASSSTMTGSGNTIYF TRBJ1-3 TRBV7-2